This T cell receptor (beta chain) emerged from a study of blood T cells in healthy people across ages. Germline CDR1 DFQATT, CDR2 SNEGSKA (reference sequence). CDR3 length equals 14 residues. A sample-barcoded 5' primer and a J-beta primer mix were used in a second PCR of roughly 6 to 12 cycles. TCRdb independently ran MiXCR on the 5' RACE reads; one entry per CDR3 protein. Among about 1.6 million distinct CDR3 sequences listed, 34% were seen once. In the case of this clonotype: An end of the junction differs from the germline gene, which may be a read error.

The chain uses TRBV20-1 and TRBJ1-4; 7 positions agree with TRBD1. Sequencing input: blood. This TCR was sampled from a woman between 25 and 40 years old in good health. CDR3 sequence reads: CSARGGGTNEKPFF. CDR3 sequence (DNA): TGCAGTGCTAGGGGAGGGGGCACTAATGAAAAACCGTTTTTT.